These 21 T cell receptor beta chains were all obtained from the same sample, sequenced in a study of OX40 agonist ivuxolimab in advanced cancers. Method: immunoSEQ multiplex PCR; TCRdb's copy keeps in-frame clones and lacks some. The sample carries around 23,000 clones, about 85% recorded once. The specimen comprised CD4+ or CD8+ T cells sorted from blood, sampled in a trial of the OX40 agonist ivuxolimab. Receptor source: an adult with an advanced solid tumor such as melanoma, head and neck, liver or kidney cancer.

This clone was seen a few times. V gene TRBV7-9 combines with J gene TRBJ2-2, with 7 bases fitting TRBD2. The length of the CDR3 is 16 residues. Germline values: CDR1 SEHNR, CDR2 FQNEAQ (reference sequence). V was clipped by 5 bases and J by 5 bases; unmatched bases: 11. In DNA form, the CDR3 reads TGTGCCAGCAGCAAGATGGGGGGGATACCTACCGGGGAGCTGTTTTTT. It encodes CASSKMGGIPTGELFF.

The V and J genes are TRBV28 and TRBJ2-1, with D tentatively TRBD1 or TRBD2 (5 bases each). The ends were cut back, 7 bases at V and 10 bases at J, with 20 bases in the middle. From germline, CDR1 is MDHEN and CDR2 SYDVKM. This CDR3 region has 14 residues. In DNA, the CDR3 is TGTGCCAGCACCATTGGGGGTAGTCGGATAGAGCAGTTCTTC. This translates into CASTIGGSRIEQFF.

The rearrangement uses TRBV29-1 and TRBJ2-7; D is ambiguous. Germline values: CDR1 SQVTM, CDR2 ANQGSEA. CDR3 length equals 11 residues. The V end lost 1 base, the J end lost 4 bases, and 5 bases lay between the germline ends. DNA of the CDR3: TGCAGCGTTGAAGGGGTTTACGAGCAGTACTTC. This codes for CSVEGVYEQYF.

This sequence joins TRBV5-1 and TRBJ2-1; a weak D match, TRBD1 (6 bases). With 3 bases removed from V and 7 bases from J, the gap between germline ends came to 20 bases. Germline loops: CDR1 SGHRS, CDR2 YFSETQ. The CDR3 is made up of 16 amino acids. CDR3 loop: CASSSNRVVLGNEQFF. CDR3 sequence (DNA): TGCGCCAGCAGCTCTAACAGGGTAGTTTTAGGGAATGAGCAGTTCTTC.

The rearrangement uses TRBV11-1 and TRBJ2-2; D call uncertain. The CDR3 is made up of 11 amino acids. Looked up from germline, CDR1 is SGHAT and CDR2 is FQDESV (reference sequence). V lost 3 bases and J lost 8, with 4 bases in between. CDR3 in amino acids: CASSLEGELFF. The CDR3 DNA is TGTGCCAGCAGCTTGGAGGGGGAGCTGTTTTTT.

V and J are TRBV27 and TRBJ2-1, with 8 bases identical to TRBD2. Trimming cost V 3 bases and J 1 base; bases outside gene matches: 8. The CDR3 is made up of 17 amino acids. Looked up from germline, CDR1 is MNHEY and CDR2 is SMNVEV (reference sequence). The CDR3 is CASSFTETGGSYNEQFF. CDR3 nucleotide sequence: TGTGCCAGCAGTTTTACGGAAACGGGGGGGTCCTACAATGAGCAGTTCTTC.

This clone was detected once. At one boundary the junction diverges from the germline segment, which might be a read error. The rearrangement links TRBV25-1 to TRBJ2-7; no reliable D call. This CDR3 comprises 11 residues. Germline CDR1 is MGHDK and CDR2 is SYGVNS. The CDR3 protein is CASSEGLISSF. DNA of the CDR3: TGTGCCAGCAGTGAGGGTCTTATCAGCTCGTTC.

V usage is TRBV30 and J usage is TRBJ2-5; no firm D call. V gave up 1 base and J gave up 5 bases, with 14 bases separating them. The CDR3 extends over 14 amino acids. Germline-derived CDR1 and CDR2 are GTSNPN and SVGIG (reference sequence). Written as DNA, the CDR3 is TGTGCCTGGAGTGCAGGTTCCGGAGAGGAGACCCAGTACTTC. Its translation is CAWSAGSGEETQYF. Full variable domain (remainder filled in from reference TRBV30 and TRBJ2-5): SQTIHQWPATLVQPVGSPLSLECTVEGTSNPNLYWYRQAAGRGLQLLFYSVGIGQISSEVPQNLSASRPQDRQFILSSKKLLLSDSGFYLCAWSAGSGEETQYFGPGTRLLVL.

This chain links TRBV4-2 with TRBJ2-2; D not resolved. The V gene lost 1 base and the J gene lost 0 bases, with 12 bases spanning the gap. The germline gives CDR1 LGHNA, CDR2 YNFKEQ. This CDR3 comprises 17 residues. This CDR3 reads CASSQAMTIANTGELFF. The CDR3 nucleotides read TGTGCCAGCAGCCAAGCTATGACGATCGCGAACACCGGGGAGCTGTTTTTT.

V is TRBV9 and J is TRBJ1-5; possible D gene TRBD1, 6 bases. The germline V gene has CDR1 SGDLS and CDR2 YYNGEE. Deletions cut 0 bases from V and 2 bases from J, with 9 bases between. This CDR3 has 15 residues. CDR3 sequence (DNA): TGTGCCAGCAGCGTAGGGGGGCTGGGCAATCAGCCCCAGCATTTT. Its translation is CASSVGGLGNQPQHF.

Of note for this clone: A read error may produce the germline difference seen at one junction end. V is TRBV7-7 and J is TRBJ2-3; unclear D gene. Germline V gene sequence: CDR1 SSHAT, CDR2 FNYEAQ (reference sequence). This CDR3 is 14 amino acids long. CDR3 sequence: CASSLNGGTDTQYF. In DNA form, the CDR3 reads TGTGCTAGCAGCTTAAACGGCGGCACAGATACGCAGTATTTT. The full variable domain, its missing parts supplied by reference TRBV7-7 and TRBJ2-3, is GAGVSQSPRYKVTKRGQDVTLRCDPISSHATLYWYQQALGQGPEFLTYFNYEAQPDKSGLPSDRFSAERPEGSISTLTIQRTEQRDSAMYRCASSLNGGTDTQYFGPGTRLTVL.

This chain joins TRBV16 and TRBJ2-3; D is perhaps TRBD1 (6 bases). The germline V and J ends were trimmed by 6 bases and 1 base, with 20 bases remaining between them. This CDR3 has 17 amino acids. Per the germline V gene, CDR1 is KGHSY and CDR2 is FQNENV. The chain's CDR3 is CASRPRAPGAGTDTQYF. The CDR3 DNA reads as TGTGCCAGCAGACCCAGGGCGCCAGGGGCAGGCACAGATACGCAGTATTTT.

The gene calls are TRBV5-8 and TRBJ2-1; D tentatively reads TRBD1 or TRBD2 (5 bases each). The germline V gene has CDR1 SGHTS and CDR2 YDEGEE. Deletions cut 0 bases from V and 9 bases from J, with 22 bases between. The CDR3 has 17 amino acids. CDR3 protein: CASSLVIRPLQGREQFF. CDR3 nucleotides: TGTGCCAGCAGCTTGGTCATCCGACCCCTTCAGGGACGTGAGCAGTTCTTC.

This clone was found once. This chain uses TRBV4-3 with TRBJ2-7; D might be TRBD2 (6 bases). The ends were cut back, 4 bases at V and 5 bases at J, with 12 bases in the middle. CDR1 and CDR2 from the germline V gene are LGHNA and YSLEER. CDR3 length: 13 residues. The chain's CDR3 is CASSLTGRDEQYF. The DNA of the CDR3 is TGCGCCAGCAGCCTGACCGGGAGAGACGAGCAGTACTTC.

This sequence joins TRBV4-2 and TRBJ2-3; 10 bases are shared with TRBD2. CDR1 LGHNA and CDR2 YNFKEQ come from the germline V gene. The trim removed 2 bases at V and 3 bases at J, leaving 17 bases unmatched. CDR3 length: 20 amino acids. The CDR3 DNA sequence: TGTGCCAGCAGCCAAAAATGGGAAATCGGGCTAGCGGGGGATACAGATACGCAGTATTTT. This sequence encodes CASSQKWEIGLAGDTDTQYF.

The chain uses TRBV7-3 and TRBJ2-1, with TRBD2 matching over 10 bases. The germline CDR1 and CDR2 sequences are SGHTA and FQGTGA. This CDR3 is built from 17 residues. The ends lost 1 base at V and 5 bases at J; junction bases unmatched: 8. The DNA of the CDR3 is TGTGCCAGCAGCTTAAGGCGGACTAGCGGACCTAACAATGAGCAGTTCTTC. Amino acids: CASSLRRTSGPNNEQFF.

V gene TRBV28 combines with J gene TRBJ2-7; a possible D gene is TRBD2 (6 bases). This CDR3 has 14 residues. Trimming pared 3 bases from V and 2 bases from J, leaving 11 bases between. Germline CDR1 MDHEN, CDR2 SYDVKM. This chain's CDR3 is CASSLEGPPYEQYF. CDR3 coding DNA: TGTGCCAGCAGTTTGGAGGGTCCCCCCTACGAGCAGTACTTC.

The rearrangement uses TRBV9 and TRBJ1-1; D possibly corresponds to TRBD1 (5 bases). With 0 bases removed from V and 4 bases from J, the gap between germline ends came to 10 bases. Germline V CDR1 and CDR2: SGDLS, YYNGEE. This CDR3 is 14 amino acids long. This CDR3 reads CASSVAGGVTEAFF. CDR3 nucleotides: TGTGCCAGCAGCGTAGCGGGGGGGGTCACTGAAGCTTTCTTT.

CDR3 nucleotides: TGTGCCAGCAGCGTAGGGCCCCTCGACAATGAGCAGTTCTTC. This sequence encodes CASSVGPLDNEQFF. The chain couples TRBV9 to TRBJ2-1; D not certain. The CDR3 length is 14 residues. V was trimmed by 0 bases and J by 5 bases, leaving 9 bases between them. The germline V gene has CDR1 SGDLS and CDR2 YYNGEE.

This sequence joins TRBV5-6 and TRBJ1-1; D gene unclear. V was shortened by 0 bases and J by 6 bases, with 6 bases between the two germline ends. The CDR3 runs to 12 residues. The V gene's germline CDR1 is SGHDT and CDR2 YYEEEE. The CDR3 protein is CASSLGSAEAFF. The CDR3 DNA sequence: TGTGCCAGCAGCTTGGGTTCGGCTGAAGCTTTCTTT.

This clone showed up just once. The rearrangement links TRBV7-9 to TRBJ2-3; 12 bases agree with TRBD1. Germline V gene data show CDR1 as SEHNR and CDR2 as FQNEAQ (reference sequence). The CDR3 totals 16 residues. Trimming cost V 4 bases and J 6 bases; bases outside gene matches: 8. In nucleotides, the CDR3 is TGTGCCAGCAGCTCAAGGGGACAGGGGGCAGGGGATACGCAGTATTTT. Translated, it gives CASSSRGQGAGDTQYF.